The following is a T cell receptor beta chain sequence with its context. The data derive from a study of blood T cell repertoires in COVID-19. The assay was immunoSEQ multiplex PCR, and TCRdb's table has in-frame clones only and misses some. The sample consists of around 140,000 clones, roughly nine tenths of them appearing once. The CDR3 has 18 residues. The V and J ends lost 3 bases and 5 bases respectively, with 20 bases between them. Germline values: CDR1 LNHDA, CDR2 SQIVND (reference sequence). Sequencing was done on a sample of peripheral blood. The receptor comes from a human donor with COVID-19, enrolled during active disease. The donor label of this sample is uncertain. V is TRBV19 and J is TRBJ1-6, with D perhaps TRBD1 (6 bases). As DNA, the CDR3 is TGTGCCAGTAGTATTCGGGGACAACGTTCCCCTGATAATTCACCCCTCCACTTT. This encodes CASSIRGQRSPDNSPLHF.